The 12 T cell receptor beta chains reported below all come from one sample, sequenced in a study of regulatory T cells in long-lasting Graves disease (dated by TCRdb to the early 2020s). Receptor libraries were prepared by multiplex PCR. The sequencing machine was an Illumina HiSeq 4000. CDR3 regions were amplified by Arm-PCR with iRepertoire HTBI primers to construct TCR beta libraries. TCRdb passed the public sequencing reads through fastp at Q25 and MiXCR, retaining productive beta sequences. Each entry merges the rows of one CDR3 protein and shows their most common DNA and genes. In this sample the table shows 360,000 or so distinct CDR3 sequences, 12% of which occur a single time. Over 15% of the sample goes to the ten largest clones. Taken with the paper, the label for time point translates to: newly diagnosed GD, antithyroid drugs for less than 3 months. For both TCR sequencing and RNA sequencing, RNA was extracted from PBMCs in TRIzol.

The same sample was also studied in work on T cells in Graves' hyperthyroidism and ophthalmopathy.

Sequenced material: peripheral blood mononuclear cells (PBMCs), taken at new diagnosis, from a patient treated with antithyroid drugs. The receptors stem from a young woman with Graves disease. Donor details come from another sample of the same person, matched by shared clones.

The rearrangement links TRBV5-1 to TRBJ2-1; D may be TRBD2 (5 bases). The CDR3 length is 13 residues. V lost 4 bases and J 7 bases, leaving 12 bases between the germline ends. Germline-derived CDR1 and CDR2 are SGHRS and YFSETQ. The CDR3: CASSREGLNEQFF. The CDR3 coding sequence is TGCGCCAGCAGCCGAGAGGGCCTGAATGAGCAGTTCTTC. The whole variable domain, remainder taken from reference TRBV5-1 and TRBJ2-1, is KAGVTQTPRYLIKTRGQQVTLSCSPISGHRSVSWYQQTPGQGLQFLFEYFSETQRNKGNFPGRFSGRQFSNSRSEMNVSTLELGDSALYLCASSREGLNEQFFGPGTRLTVL.

This clonotype was seen at least ten times. J is TRBJ2-5 and V is TRBV6-1, with a weak D call TRBD1 (5 bases). V dropped 6 bases and J dropped 6 bases, with 11 bases sitting between them. Germline CDR1 and CDR2: MNHNS and SASEGT. This CDR3 comprises 12 residues. In DNA form, the CDR3 reads TGTGCCAGCAGGACAGCCGGGCAGACCCAGTACTTC. It yields the protein CASRTAGQTQYF.

This chain joins TRBV28 and TRBJ2-3, with D tentatively TRBD1 or TRBD2 (5 bases each). Trimming took 6 bases from V and 4 from J, leaving 14 bases between them. The CDR3 covers 14 residues. Per germline, CDR1 MDHEN and CDR2 SYDVKM. The CDR3 region is CASRRGSKSDTQYF. The CDR3 DNA follows: TGTGCCAGCAGGAGGGGATCGAAATCAGATACGCAGTATTTT.

Many counts were recorded for this clonotype. The chain has TRBV15 and TRBJ2-1, with D possibly matching TRBD2 (6 bases). Germline assignment: CDR1 LNHNV and CDR2 YYDKDF (reference sequence). Trimming removed 2 bases from V and 6 bases from J, with 14 bases in between. The CDR3 is 15 residues long. The CDR3 DNA reads as TGTGCCACCAGCAGAAACTTGGAGGGGTTCAATGAGCAGTTCTTC. This codes for CATSRNLEGFNEQFF.

V and J are TRBV4-3 and TRBJ2-5, with 11 bases aligning to TRBD2. The CDR3 sequence is 16 residues long. Germline CDR1 and CDR2: LGHNA and YSLEER. V lost 2 bases to trimming and J lost 1 base; unmatched junction nucleotides: 3. The DNA of the CDR3 is TGCGCCAGCAGCCAAAGGCTAGCGGGGGGCCAAGAGACCCAGTACTTC. Translated: CASSQRLAGGQETQYF.

This clonotype showed up many times. The gene calls are TRBV27 and TRBJ1-5, with 9 bases matching TRBD1. In germline, CDR1 is MNHEY, CDR2 SMNVEV (reference sequence). The V segment lost 8 bases and the J segment 6 bases; nucleotides outside the gene matches: 5. The CDR3 spans 13 residues. CDR3 sequence reads: CASGQGTLQPQHF. The CDR3 DNA is TGTGCCAGCGGACAGGGGACCCTTCAGCCCCAGCATTTT.

This clonotype was counted many times. The V gene is TRBV6-1, the J gene TRBJ2-7; a possible D gene is TRBD2 (7 bases). Trimming left V 8 bases short and J 2 bases short, with 16 bases between. Per the germline V gene, CDR1 is MNHNS and CDR2 is SASEGT. This CDR3 comprises 14 residues. Here the CDR3 reads CASQRDTVTYEQYF. The CDR3 bases are TGTGCCAGCCAGCGGGACACGGTGACCTACGAGCAGTACTTC.

The chain has TRBV4-3 and TRBJ1-1; D call uncertain. The germline CDR1 and CDR2 sequences are LGHNA and YSLEER. V was cut by 0 bases and J by 2 bases, with 22 bases left in between. The CDR3 spans 19 residues. The CDR3 is CASSQDSGGWSGGNTEAFF. CDR3 in DNA: TGCGCCAGCAGCCAAGATAGCGGAGGGTGGTCAGGAGGAAACACTGAAGCTTTCTTT.

This clonotype was observed at least ten times. J is TRBJ1-2 and V is TRBV7-9, with 8 bases aligning to TRBD1. The CDR3 runs 15 residues. The germline CDR1 and CDR2 sequences are SEHNR and FQNEAQ (reference sequence). Trimming at V came to 2 bases and at J to 0 bases, leaving 2 bases not matched to a gene. The CDR3 nucleotides read TGTGCCAGCAGCTTAAGGACAGGGACTAACTATGGCTACACCTTC. Protein: CASSLRTGTNYGYTF.

This rearrangement joins TRBV2 to TRBJ1-1; 9 nucleotides align to TRBD1. J lost 8 bases, V lost 8 bases, and 12 bases had no gene match. The CDR3 length is 14 residues. The germline V gene encodes CDR1 SNHLY and CDR2 FYNNEI. CDR3 loop: CASGPTGGPREAFF. DNA of the CDR3: TGTGCCAGCGGCCCGACAGGGGGTCCGCGGGAAGCTTTCTTT.

This clonotype has only a few counts. The chain combines TRBV2 with TRBJ2-1; TRBD2 aligns across 15 bases. Germline V gene lookup returns CDR1 SNHLY and CDR2 FYNNEI. J gave up 8 bases and V 9 bases, and 8 bases lay outside the gene matches. This CDR3 has 15 residues. The CDR3 sequence: CASRTSGGAFYEQFF. Written as DNA, the CDR3 is TGTGCCAGTCGGACTAGCGGGGGGGCCTTTTATGAGCAGTTCTTC.

This clonotype was observed at least ten times. The J gene is TRBJ1-5, the V gene TRBV20-1, with 7 bases that match TRBD1. CDR1 is DFQATT, CDR2 SNEGSKA, per germline (reference sequence). V gave up 6 bases and J gave up 9 bases; unmatched junction bases: 14. The CDR3 has 14 residues. In DNA form, the CDR3 reads TGCAGTGCCCGACAGAGGGGGCGGGAGTTGCCCCAGCATTTT. Translated: CSARQRGRELPQHF.